Given below is one T cell receptor beta chain in context. This specimen comes from a study of blood T cell repertoires in COVID-19. TCRdb keeps only in-frame clones here, not all; method: immunoSEQ multiplex PCR. The table records fewer than 300,000 clones, 90% of them present only once. J gave up 0 bases and V 4 bases, and 11 bases lay outside the gene matches. The V gene's germline CDR1 is MDHEN and CDR2 SYDVKM. The CDR3 totals 18 residues. The sample was PBMCs or T cells enriched from blood (not recorded which). The chain recombines TRBV28 with TRBJ1-4, with 7 bases aligning to TRBD1. The receptor comes from a young woman who had recovered from COVID-19. The CDR3 here is CASSSDRVTLATNEKLFF. The CDR3 nucleotides read TGTGCCAGCAGTTCCGACAGGGTGACACTAGCAACTAATGAAAAACTGTTTTTT.